One sample yielded the 22 T cell receptor beta chains listed below, sequenced in a study of beta chain features in type 1 diabetes (dated by TCRdb to between 2017 and 2018). Library prep was done by the immunoSEQ multiplex PCR assay. The entire amount of isolated RNA was reverse transcribed using the High Capacity cDNA Reverse Transcription Kit, so the sequenced TCRB transcripts were expressed ones. The table was pulled from immuneACCESS by TCRdb, which kept in-frame rearrangements only. Such tables lose some clones; where checked, under half of the loss comes from unresolved V genes, and the rest has no known cause. The sample yields 390,000 or so clones; about 14% were counted once. The ten most abundant clones make up roughly 0.04% of the sample. Sample: naive CD4+ T cells from blood. This specimen's cell subset or site label, per the study, means: true naive CD4+ T cells. The source of these receptors is a man aged 25 to 40 in good health.

The chain combines TRBV2 with TRBJ2-1; unclear D gene. V lost 5 bases and J lost 7, with 6 bases in between. CDR3 length: 11 amino acids. Germline CDR1 and CDR2: SNHLY and FYNNEI. The CDR3 sequence: CASSRMNEQFF. The CDR3 region has the DNA TGTGCCAGCAGTCGAATGAATGAGCAGTTCTTC.

The chain has TRBV2 and TRBJ1-2; perhaps TRBD1 as D (6 bases). The CDR3 loop spans 13 amino acids. Germline assignment: CDR1 SNHLY and CDR2 FYNNEI. Between the trimmed V and J ends, which lost 8 bases and 0 bases, there was a span of 10 bases. The CDR3 loop reads CASSRGANYGYTF. The CDR3 DNA follows: TGTGCCAGCTCCAGGGGAGCTAACTATGGCTACACCTTC.

V is TRBV7-2 and J is TRBJ2-4; maybe TRBD2 (6 bases). This CDR3 region has 15 residues. In germline, CDR1 is SGHTA, CDR2 FQGNSA. V lost 5 bases, J lost 3 bases, and 14 bases lay in between. CDR3 DNA sequence: TGTGCCAGCAGCCAAGGCAGACTAGGCAAAAACATTCAGTACTTC. Protein product: CASSQGRLGKNIQYF.

The V call is TRBV6-5, the J call TRBJ2-5; D ambiguous. The CDR3 runs 13 residues. Trimming took 5 bases from V and 4 from J, leaving 11 bases between them. Germline V gene sequence: CDR1 MNHEY, CDR2 SVGAGI. CDR3: CASSENLAETQYF. The CDR3 nucleotides read TGTGCCAGCAGTGAGAACTTGGCAGAGACCCAGTACTTC.

This chain connects TRBV10-3 to TRBJ2-5; D remains ambiguous. Trimming stripped 2 bases from V and 5 bases from J, with 15 bases between. Germline V lookup: CDR1 ENHRY, CDR2 SYGVKD. The CDR3 totals 15 residues. Here the CDR3 reads CAISEATTGAETQYF. The CDR3 DNA reads as TGTGCCATCAGTGAGGCCACAACCGGAGCGGAGACCCAGTACTTC.

The sample holds a few counts of this clone. The V call is TRBV18, the J call TRBJ2-7; no clear D. V lost 3 bases and J 3 bases, leaving 9 bases between the germline ends. Per the germline V gene, CDR1 is KGHSH and CDR2 is LQKENI. The CDR3 loop spans 13 amino acids. CDR3 residues: CASSPVERYEQYV. CDR3 in DNA: TGTGCCAGCTCACCCGTCGAACGCTACGAGCAGTACGTC.

This clone was detected a few times. This sequence joins TRBV7-2 and TRBJ2-7; 10 nucleotides match TRBD1. In germline, CDR1 is SGHTA, CDR2 FQGNSA. The CDR3 contains 15 residues. V was clipped by 5 bases and J by 5 bases; unmatched bases: 9. This CDR3 is CASSLGQGNFHEQYV. CDR3 in DNA: TGTGCCAGCAGCCTGGGACAGGGGAATTTCCACGAGCAGTACGTC.

In this sample, this clone turned up a few times. The rearrangement links TRBV7-2 to TRBJ2-3, with D possibly TRBD1 on 5 matching bases. The V gene lost 5 bases and the J gene lost 6 bases, with 15 bases spanning the gap. There are 14 residues in the CDR3. From germline, CDR1 is SGHTA and CDR2 FQGNSA. The DNA of the CDR3 is TGTGCCAGCAGCCCAGGGTGGAGTTTTGATACGCAGTATTTT. It translates to CASSPGWSFDTQYF.

The chain carries TRBV4-2 and TRBJ2-5; no clear D gene. The germline gives CDR1 LGHNA, CDR2 YNFKEQ. Trimming took off 1 base at V and 1 base at J, with 7 bases between the two ends. CDR3 length: 14 residues. The CDR3 DNA reads as TGTGCCAGCAGCCAAGTGGGCGGCCAAGAGACCCAGTACTTC. This codes for CASSQVGGQETQYF.

CDR3 DNA sequence: TGTGCCAGCTCACCACAAGGACAGGAAAAACTGTTTTTT. It codes for CASSPQGQEKLFF. The rearrangement links TRBV18 to TRBJ1-4, with a tentative D call TRBD1 (6 bases). Germline assignment: CDR1 KGHSH and CDR2 LQKENI. Trimming shortened V by 1 base and J by 8 bases, and 8 bases separated the two germline ends. This CDR3 spans 13 amino acids. Variable domain in full (rest from reference TRBV18 and TRBJ1-4): NAGVMQNPRHLVRRRGQEARLRCSPMKGHSHVYWYRQLPEEGLKFMVYLQKENIIDESGMPKERFSAEFPKEGPSILRIQQVVRGDSAAYFCASSPQGQEKLFFGSGTQLSVL.

This clone was seen only a few times. Other nucleotide sequences in the sample specify the same CDR3. The CDR3 coding sequence is TGTGCCAGCTCACCTCTGGCGGCCACAGATACGCAGTATTTT. It encodes CASSPLAATDTQYF. The rearrangement uses TRBV18 and TRBJ2-3; D uncertain. V lost 3 bases and J lost 2, with 9 bases in between. This CDR3 is built from 14 residues. Germline V CDR1 and CDR2: KGHSH, LQKENI.

This clone appeared a few times. The chain links TRBV10-3 to TRBJ2-2; unclear D gene. Germline lookup yields CDR1 ENHRY and CDR2 SYGVKD. This CDR3 spans 12 amino acids. V was cut by 6 bases and J by 1 base, with 3 bases left in between. CDR3 sequence: CAISLNTGELFF. The DNA of the CDR3 is TGTGCCATCAGCTTGAACACCGGGGAGCTGTTTTTT.

V is TRBV7-2 and J is TRBJ2-5; TRBD2 is a possible D gene (6 bases). Germline V gives CDR1 SGHTA, CDR2 FQGNSA. The CDR3 is 17 residues long. Trimming pared 5 bases from V and 0 bases from J, leaving 19 bases between. CDR3 amino acids: CASSPTLAESHQETQYF. CDR3 coding DNA: TGTGCCAGCAGCCCCACTTTAGCGGAAAGCCACCAAGAGACCCAGTACTTC.

This clone appeared a few times. V and J are TRBV15 and TRBJ2-1; TRBD1 is a possible D gene (6 bases). Trimming cost V 0 bases and J 8 bases, with 20 bases left between them. The CDR3 is 17 amino acids. Germline CDR1 reads LNHNV; CDR2 reads YYDKDF (reference sequence). CDR3 residues: CATSRDLGQGYLDEQFF. The CDR3 DNA sequence: TGTGCCACCAGCAGAGATCTTGGCCAGGGGTATCTAGATGAGCAGTTCTTC.

Only a few counts were recorded for this clone. The chain joins TRBV7-9 to TRBJ1-6, with a tentative D call TRBD1 (5 bases). The ends were cut back, 1 base at V and 10 bases at J, with 8 bases in the middle. The germline V gene has CDR1 SEHNR and CDR2 FQNEAQ (reference sequence). The length of the CDR3 is 13 residues. This CDR3 reads CASSLDRGSPLHF. The CDR3 nucleotides are TGTGCCAGCAGCTTAGACCGGGGGTCACCCCTCCACTTT.

The rearrangement links TRBV4-1 to TRBJ1-4; 9 positions agree with TRBD1. CDR1 MGHRA and CDR2 YSYEKL come from the germline V gene. The ends lost 6 bases at V and 10 bases at J; junction bases unmatched: 9. CDR3 length equals 14 residues. The CDR3 sequence is CASSPTGGGRKLFF. Here the CDR3 DNA reads TGCGCCAGCAGTCCGACAGGGGGAGGGAGAAAACTGTTTTTT.

This chain uses TRBV29-1 with TRBJ2-5; 8 nucleotides agree with TRBD2. The CDR3 length is 13 residues. From germline, CDR1 is SQVTM and CDR2 ANQGSEA. V lost 6 bases, J lost 3 bases, and 6 bases stayed unmatched. The CDR3: CSVSGGFKETQYF. The DNA for the CDR3 is TGCAGCGTGTCGGGGGGGTTTAAAGAGACCCAGTACTTC. The whole variable domain, filled in from reference TRBV29-1 and TRBJ2-5, reads SAVISQKPSRDICQRGTSLTIQCQVDSQVTMMFWYRQQPGQSLTLIATANQGSEATYESGFVIDKFPISRPNLTFSTLTVSNMSPEDSSIYLCSVSGGFKETQYFGPGTRLLVL.

This sequence joins TRBV25-1 and TRBJ2-3; TRBD2 might be the D (6 bases). CDR1 MGHDK and CDR2 SYGVNS come from the germline V gene. The CDR3 consists of 14 residues. Trimming pared 3 bases from V and 0 bases from J, leaving 7 bases between. CDR3 sequence: CASSDGTSTDTQYF. DNA for the CDR3: TGTGCCAGCAGTGACGGGACTAGCACAGATACGCAGTATTTT.

In the case of this clone: The same CDR3 also results from other DNA sequences found in this sample. The genes are TRBV30 and TRBJ2-5; TRBD2 agrees at 7 bases. V lost 4 bases, J lost 4 bases, and 0 bases stayed unmatched. The CDR3 runs 11 residues. Germline-derived CDR1 and CDR2 are GTSNPN and SVGIG (reference sequence). The CDR3 sequence is CAWTGGETQYF. The CDR3 bases are TGTGCCTGGACGGGAGGAGAGACCCAGTACTTC. The full variable domain, with the rest looked up from reference TRBV30 and TRBJ2-5, is SQTIHQWPATLVQPVGSPLSLECTVEGTSNPNLYWYRQAAGRGLQLLFYSVGIGQISSEVPQNLSASRPQDRQFILSSKKLLLSDSGFYLCAWTGGETQYFGPGTRLLVL.

This clone was picked up a small number of times. V and J are TRBV7-9 and TRBJ2-7; D is perhaps TRBD1 or TRBD2 (6 bases each). V was clipped by 7 bases and J by 2 bases, with 15 bases between them. Looked up from germline, CDR1 is SEHNR and CDR2 is FQNEAQ (reference sequence). This CDR3 contains 14 residues. The CDR3 sequence is CASTPRGPTYEQYF. The CDR3 DNA sequence: TGTGCCAGCACCCCCCGGGGGCCGACCTACGAGCAGTACTTC. Full variable domain (remainder filled in from reference TRBV7-9 and TRBJ2-7): DTGVSQNPRHKITKRGQNVTFRCDPISEHNRLYWYRQTLGQGPEFLTYFQNEAQLEKSRLLSDRFSAERPKGSFSTLEIQRTEQGDSAMYLCASTPRGPTYEQYFGPGTRLTVT.

This clone turned up a few times. The V and J genes are TRBV30 and TRBJ2-7, with unresolved D. In germline, CDR1 is GTSNPN, CDR2 SVGIG (reference sequence). The CDR3 is made up of 13 amino acids. V lost 2 bases, J lost 1 base, and 9 bases lay in between. The CDR3 reads CAWSQWGSYEQYV. CDR3 bases: TGTGCCTGGAGTCAATGGGGTTCCTACGAGCAGTACGTC.

The V and J genes are TRBV7-2 and TRBJ2-7; 9 positions agree with TRBD2. CDR3 length: 15 amino acids. Germline CDR1 is SGHTA and CDR2 is FQGNSA. Trimming took 1 base from V and 2 from J; bases not matched to a gene: 3. DNA for the CDR3: TGTGCCAGCAGCTTAGATCGCGGGAGGGCCTACGAGCAGTACGTC. Its translation is CASSLDRGRAYEQYV.